This T cell receptor (beta chain) is drawn from a study of blood T cells in healthy people across ages. Whole-study findings and limits: Per million T cells, TCR beta diversity dropped roughly linearly as age increased.

In the case of this clonotype: Its antigen remains unidentified.

Using a J-beta primer mix together with a sample-barcoded 5' primer, a second PCR was run for about 6 to 12 cycles. Template switching added a 12-random-nucleotide identifier to every cDNA molecule. Using its own MiXCR run on the 5' RACE reads, TCRdb lists one record per CDR3 protein. The sample records 1.5 million to 1.8 million distinct CDR3 sequences, about 42% being singletons. Between the trimmed V and J ends, which lost 4 bases and 5 bases, there was a span of 15 bases. The CDR3 covers 14 residues. The V gene's germline CDR1 is SGHRS and CDR2 YFSETQ. Each sample gave at least 6 million isolated PBMCs.

Sequences were obtained from blood. V usage is TRBV5-1 and J usage is TRBJ2-5; TRBD2 is a possible D gene (5 bases). The sequence was collected from a woman aged 18-29 years in good health. CDR3 region: CASSRIGERETQYF. CDR3 sequence (DNA): TGCGCCAGCAGCCGAATAGGCGAGCGGGAGACCCAGTACTTC.